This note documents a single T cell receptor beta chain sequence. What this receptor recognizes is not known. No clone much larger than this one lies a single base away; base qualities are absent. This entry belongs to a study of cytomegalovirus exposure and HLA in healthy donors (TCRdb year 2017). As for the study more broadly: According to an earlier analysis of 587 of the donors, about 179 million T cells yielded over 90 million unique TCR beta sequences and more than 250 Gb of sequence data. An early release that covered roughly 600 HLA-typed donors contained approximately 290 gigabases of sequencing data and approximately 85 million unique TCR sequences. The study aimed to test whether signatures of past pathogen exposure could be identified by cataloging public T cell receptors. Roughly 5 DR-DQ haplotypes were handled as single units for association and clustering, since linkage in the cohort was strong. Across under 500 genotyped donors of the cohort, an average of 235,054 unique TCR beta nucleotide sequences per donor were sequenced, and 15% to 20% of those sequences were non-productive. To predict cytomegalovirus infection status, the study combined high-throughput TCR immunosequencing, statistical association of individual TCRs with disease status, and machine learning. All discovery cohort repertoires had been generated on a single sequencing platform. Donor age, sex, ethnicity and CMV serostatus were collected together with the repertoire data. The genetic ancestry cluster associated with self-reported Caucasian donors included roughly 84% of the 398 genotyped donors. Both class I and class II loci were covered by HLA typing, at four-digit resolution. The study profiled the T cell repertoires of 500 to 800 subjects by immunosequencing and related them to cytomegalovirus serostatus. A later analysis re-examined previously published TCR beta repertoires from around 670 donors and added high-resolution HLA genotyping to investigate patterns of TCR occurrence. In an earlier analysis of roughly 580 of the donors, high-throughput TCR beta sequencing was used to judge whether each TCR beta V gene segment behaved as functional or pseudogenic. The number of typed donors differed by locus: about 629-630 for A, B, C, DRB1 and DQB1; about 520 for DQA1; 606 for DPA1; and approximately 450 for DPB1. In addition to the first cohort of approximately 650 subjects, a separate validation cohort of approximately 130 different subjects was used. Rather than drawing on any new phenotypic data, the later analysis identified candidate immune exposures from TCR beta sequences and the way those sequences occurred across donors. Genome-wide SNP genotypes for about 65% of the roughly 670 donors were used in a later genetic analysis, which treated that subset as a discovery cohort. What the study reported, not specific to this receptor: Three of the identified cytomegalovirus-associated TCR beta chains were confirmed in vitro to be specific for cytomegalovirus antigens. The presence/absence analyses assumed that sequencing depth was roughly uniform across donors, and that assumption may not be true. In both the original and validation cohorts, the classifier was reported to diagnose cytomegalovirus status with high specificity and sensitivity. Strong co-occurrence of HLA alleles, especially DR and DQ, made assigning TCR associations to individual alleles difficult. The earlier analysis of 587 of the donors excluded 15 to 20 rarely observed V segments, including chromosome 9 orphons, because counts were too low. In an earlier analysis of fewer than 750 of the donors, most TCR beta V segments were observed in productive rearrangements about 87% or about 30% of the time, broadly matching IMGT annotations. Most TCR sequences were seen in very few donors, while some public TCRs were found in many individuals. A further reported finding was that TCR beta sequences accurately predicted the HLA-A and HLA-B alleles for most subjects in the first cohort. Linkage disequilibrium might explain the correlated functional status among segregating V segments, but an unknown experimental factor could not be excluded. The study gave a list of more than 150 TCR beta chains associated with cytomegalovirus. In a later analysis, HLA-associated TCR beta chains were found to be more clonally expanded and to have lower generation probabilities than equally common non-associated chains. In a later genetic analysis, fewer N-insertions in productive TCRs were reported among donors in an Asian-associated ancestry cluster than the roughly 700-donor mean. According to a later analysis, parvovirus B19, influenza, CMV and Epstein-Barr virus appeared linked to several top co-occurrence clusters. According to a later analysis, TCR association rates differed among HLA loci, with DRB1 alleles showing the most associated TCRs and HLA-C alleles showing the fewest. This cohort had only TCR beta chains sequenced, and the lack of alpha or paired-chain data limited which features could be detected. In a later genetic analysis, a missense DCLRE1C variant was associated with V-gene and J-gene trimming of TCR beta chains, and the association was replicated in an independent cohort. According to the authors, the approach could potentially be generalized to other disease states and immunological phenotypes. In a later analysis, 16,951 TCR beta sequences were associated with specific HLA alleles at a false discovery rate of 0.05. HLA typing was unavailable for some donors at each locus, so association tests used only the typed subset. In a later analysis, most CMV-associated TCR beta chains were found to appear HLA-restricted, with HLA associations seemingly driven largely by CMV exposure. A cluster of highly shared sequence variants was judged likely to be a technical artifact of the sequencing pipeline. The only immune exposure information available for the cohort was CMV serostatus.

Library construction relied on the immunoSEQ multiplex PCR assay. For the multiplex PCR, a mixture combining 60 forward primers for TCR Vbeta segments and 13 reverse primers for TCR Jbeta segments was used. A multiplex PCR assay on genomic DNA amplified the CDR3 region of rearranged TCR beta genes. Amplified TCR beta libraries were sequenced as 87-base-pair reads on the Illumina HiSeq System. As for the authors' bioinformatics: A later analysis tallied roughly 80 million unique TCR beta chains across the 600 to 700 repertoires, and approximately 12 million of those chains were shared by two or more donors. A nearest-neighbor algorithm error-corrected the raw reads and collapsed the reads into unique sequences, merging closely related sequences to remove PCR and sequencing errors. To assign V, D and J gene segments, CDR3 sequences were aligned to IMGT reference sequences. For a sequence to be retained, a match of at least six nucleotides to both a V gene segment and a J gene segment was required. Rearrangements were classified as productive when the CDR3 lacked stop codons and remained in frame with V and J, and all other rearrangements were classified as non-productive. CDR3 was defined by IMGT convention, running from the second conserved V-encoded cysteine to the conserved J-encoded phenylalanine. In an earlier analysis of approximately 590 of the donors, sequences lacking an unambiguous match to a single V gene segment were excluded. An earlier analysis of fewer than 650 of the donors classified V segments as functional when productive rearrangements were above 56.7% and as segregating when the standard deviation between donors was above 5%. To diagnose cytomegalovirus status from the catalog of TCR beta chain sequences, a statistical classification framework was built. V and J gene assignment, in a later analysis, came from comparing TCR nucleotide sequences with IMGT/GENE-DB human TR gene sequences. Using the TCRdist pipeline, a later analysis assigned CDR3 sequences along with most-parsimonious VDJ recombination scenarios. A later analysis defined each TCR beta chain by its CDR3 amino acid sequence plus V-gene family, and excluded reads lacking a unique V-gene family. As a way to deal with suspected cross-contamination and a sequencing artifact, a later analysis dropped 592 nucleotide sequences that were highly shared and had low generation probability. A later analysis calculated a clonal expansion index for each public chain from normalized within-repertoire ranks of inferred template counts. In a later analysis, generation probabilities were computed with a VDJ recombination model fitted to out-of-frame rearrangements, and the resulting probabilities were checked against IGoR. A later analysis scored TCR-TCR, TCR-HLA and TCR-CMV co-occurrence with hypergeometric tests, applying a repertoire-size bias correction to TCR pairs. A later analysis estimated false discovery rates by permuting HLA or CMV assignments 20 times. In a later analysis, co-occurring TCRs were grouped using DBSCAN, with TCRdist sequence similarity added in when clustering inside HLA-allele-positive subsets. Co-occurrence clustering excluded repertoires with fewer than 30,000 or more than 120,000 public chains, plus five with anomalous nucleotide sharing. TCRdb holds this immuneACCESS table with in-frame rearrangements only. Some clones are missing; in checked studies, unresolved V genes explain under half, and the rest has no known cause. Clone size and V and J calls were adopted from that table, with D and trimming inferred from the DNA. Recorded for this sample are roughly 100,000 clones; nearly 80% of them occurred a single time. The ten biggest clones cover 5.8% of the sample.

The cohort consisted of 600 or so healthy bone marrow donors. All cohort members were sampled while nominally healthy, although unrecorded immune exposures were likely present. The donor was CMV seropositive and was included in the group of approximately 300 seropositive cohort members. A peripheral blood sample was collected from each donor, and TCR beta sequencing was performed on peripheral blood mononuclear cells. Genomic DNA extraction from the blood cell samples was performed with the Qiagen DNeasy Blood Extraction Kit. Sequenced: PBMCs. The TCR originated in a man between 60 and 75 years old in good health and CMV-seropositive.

The nucleotides are TGTGCCAGCAGCGTAGCTTCAGGGTCCGGGGAGCTGTTTTTT. It codes for CASSVASGSGELFF. The rearrangement combines TRBV9 with TRBJ2-2; tentative D gene TRBD1, with 5 bases matching. Measured from the cysteine to the phenylalanine, the CDR3 is 14 residues long. Of all the DNA, just the CDR3 is kept, 42 bases in frame from base 1. The germline V gene sets CDR1 to SGDLS and CDR2 to YYNGEE. Between the V and J ends, shortened by 0 bases and 6 bases respectively, the junction contains 9 bases.